Each of the 23 T cell receptor beta chains below was sequenced from the same sample in a study of Tregs in tolerant kidney transplant recipients. Only in-frame clones appear in the TCRdb table, and some are missing; sequencing was by immunoSEQ multiplex PCR. This table has around 230,000 clones, around 81% appearing once. The material sequenced was CD4+ T cells from blood. The receptors were sampled from a human donor in good health.

V and J are TRBV7-2 and TRBJ1-1, with TRBD1 identical over 7 bases. Losses at the gene ends were 1 base for V and 8 bases for J; bases not matched to a gene: 4. Germline lookup yields CDR1 SGHTA and CDR2 FQGNSA. The CDR3 spans 13 residues. In DNA form, the CDR3 reads TGTGCCAGCAGCTTAGGACAGGGTTCGGAAGCTTTCTTT. Protein: CASSLGQGSEAFF.

This clone was seen only a few times. The chain couples TRBV10-3 to TRBJ2-7; TRBD2 matches 9 bases. This CDR3 contains 15 residues. V gave up 4 bases and J gave up 4 bases; unmatched junction bases: 8. Per the germline V gene, CDR1 is ENHRY and CDR2 is SYGVKD. The chain's CDR3 is CAISGLGLAGYEQYF. CDR3 sequence (DNA): TGTGCCATCAGTGGTTTAGGGCTAGCGGGGTACGAGCAGTACTTC.

This clone was recorded a few times. The J gene is TRBJ1-5, the V gene TRBV5-6; possible D gene TRBD1, 6 bases. Per germline, CDR1 SGHDT and CDR2 YYEEEE. V lost 0 bases and J 7 bases, leaving 8 bases between the germline ends. The CDR3 contains 13 residues. CDR3: CASSLEGGQPQHF. CDR3 DNA: TGTGCCAGCAGCTTGGAGGGGGGACAGCCCCAGCATTTT.

The V call is TRBV15, the J call TRBJ2-7; D not resolved. V shed 3 bases and J shed 3 bases, with 6 bases lying between them. Germline CDR1 LNHNV, CDR2 YYDKDF (reference sequence). CDR3 size: 12 residues. Here the CDR3 DNA reads TGTGCCACCAGCAGGGGGATCTACGAGCAGTACTTC. This codes for CATSRGIYEQYF.

The CDR3 bases are TGTGCCAGCAGCTTAGGCTTGGGGGCGAATGGCTACACCTTC. This codes for CASSLGLGANGYTF. The chain is built from TRBV7-9 and TRBJ1-2, with D possibly matching TRBD1 (6 bases). Trimming took 1 base from V and 6 from J, leaving 12 bases between them. Germline values: CDR1 SEHNR, CDR2 FQNEAQ (reference sequence). This CDR3 is 14 amino acids long.

The CDR3 here is CASSEATSRGTDTQYF. CDR3 DNA: TGTGCCAGCAGTGAAGCGACTAGCAGGGGCACAGATACGCAGTATTTT. This chain links TRBV6-1 with TRBJ2-3; 7 bases align to TRBD2. The germline V gene has CDR1 MNHNS and CDR2 SASEGT. The length of the CDR3 is 16 residues. The V segment lost 0 bases and the J segment 1 base; nucleotides outside the gene matches: 4.

About this clone itself: At one end, the junction sequence differs from germline, possibly due to a read error. The chain uses TRBV7-7 and TRBJ2-1; possibly TRBD1 or TRBD2 for D (5 bases each). The CDR3 consists of 15 residues. Germline V gives CDR1 SSHAT, CDR2 FNYEAQ (reference sequence). CDR3 in amino acids: CASSLGTVLHNEQFF. CDR3 DNA: TGTGCTAGCAGCTTAGGGACCGTCCTACACAATGAGCAGTTCTTC.

V usage is TRBV2 and J usage is TRBJ1-6; D might be TRBD1 (5 bases). The germline V gene has CDR1 SNHLY and CDR2 FYNNEI. Trimming stripped 0 bases from V and 0 bases from J, with 12 bases between. This CDR3 contains 18 residues. CDR3 loop: CASSEAGPGSSYNSPLHF. In DNA, the CDR3 is TGTGCCAGCAGTGAAGCAGGGCCAGGGAGCTCCTATAATTCACCCCTCCACTTT. Using reference TRBV2 and TRBJ1-6 for the parts outside the CDR3, the full variable domain is EPEVTQTPSHQVTQMGQEVILRCVPISNHLYFYWYRQILGQKVEFLVSFYNNEISEKSEIFDDQFSVERPDGSNFTLKIRSTKLEDSAMYFCASSEAGPGSSYNSPLHFGNGTRLTVT.

The genes are TRBV6-6 and TRBJ2-7, with TRBD2 as a possible D gene (5 bases). In germline, CDR1 is MNHNY, CDR2 SVGAGI (reference sequence). Deletions cut 6 bases from V and 1 base from J, with 13 bases between. This CDR3 spans 14 amino acids. The CDR3 loop is CASSRVRESYEQYF. CDR3 nucleotide sequence: TGTGCCAGCAGCCGAGTCCGGGAATCCTACGAGCAGTACTTC.

The gene calls are TRBV14 and TRBJ1-6; D remains ambiguous. CDR3 length equals 14 residues. The germline V gene has CDR1 SGHDN and CDR2 FVKESK. V was pared by 0 bases and J by 14 bases, with 14 bases between. The CDR3 DNA follows: TGTGCCAGCAGCCAAGAAGGTACATTCCGGGCCCTCCACTTT. This encodes CASSQEGTFRALHF.

J is TRBJ1-6 and V is TRBV2; a possible D gene is TRBD1 (6 bases). CDR3 length: 15 amino acids. Trimming shortened V by 3 bases and J by 9 bases, and 15 bases separated the two germline ends. The germline gives CDR1 SNHLY, CDR2 FYNNEI. The CDR3 coding sequence is TGTGCCAGCAGTGACGAGGGGGGAGCGGTTTCACCCCTCCACTTT. Amino acid sequence: CASSDEGGAVSPLHF. The full variable domain, with the rest looked up from reference TRBV2 and TRBJ1-6, is EPEVTQTPSHQVTQMGQEVILRCVPISNHLYFYWYRQILGQKVEFLVSFYNNEISEKSEIFDDQFSVERPDGSNFTLKIRSTKLEDSAMYFCASSDEGGAVSPLHFGNGTRLTVT.

J is TRBJ2-3 and V is TRBV27, with TRBD2 as a possible D gene (5 bases). The germline gives CDR1 MNHEY, CDR2 SMNVEV (reference sequence). CDR3 length: 13 amino acids. The V gene lost 7 bases and the J gene lost 1 base, with 9 bases spanning the gap. As DNA, the CDR3 is TGTGCCAGCAAACGGACTGGCACAGATACGCAGTATTTT. Amino acid sequence: CASKRTGTDTQYF.

V and J are TRBV18 and TRBJ2-6, with 12 bases aligning to TRBD1. CDR3 length: 19 amino acids. Losses at the gene ends were 3 bases for V and 0 bases for J; bases not matched to a gene: 6. Germline V gene lookup returns CDR1 KGHSH and CDR2 LQKENI. This CDR3 reads CASSPPGQGAFSGANVLTF. As DNA, the CDR3 is TGTGCCAGCTCACCCCCGGGACAGGGGGCTTTCTCTGGGGCCAACGTCCTGACTTTC.

The gene calls are TRBV20-1 and TRBJ1-5; no clear D gene. The CDR3 sequence is 10 residues long. Germline loops: CDR1 DFQATT, CDR2 SNEGSKA (reference sequence). V was pared by 5 bases and J by 9 bases, with 8 bases between. The CDR3 reads CSAEWGPQHF. The CDR3 nucleotides read TGCAGTGCTGAGTGGGGGCCCCAGCATTTT.

This chain connects TRBV19 to TRBJ2-7, with TRBD2 matching 11 bases. CDR3 size: 16 residues. Trimming removed 2 bases from V and 7 bases from J; junction bases left unmatched: 10. Per germline, CDR1 LNHDA and CDR2 SQIVND (reference sequence). The CDR3 protein is CASSIYQTSGRTEQYF. The CDR3 DNA is TGTGCCAGTAGTATATACCAAACTAGCGGGAGAACTGAGCAGTACTTC.

This chain connects TRBV5-5 to TRBJ2-2; the match to TRBD2 covers 14 bases. With V trimmed by 0 bases and J by 8 bases, 6 bases remained unmatched. CDR1 and CDR2 from the germline V gene are SGHKS and YYEKEE (reference sequence). This CDR3 spans 17 amino acids. The CDR3 protein is CASSLAGTSGSQGELFF. The CDR3 nucleotides read TGTGCCAGCAGCTTGGCTGGGACTAGCGGGAGTCAGGGGGAGCTGTTTTTT.

The chain uses TRBV30 and TRBJ1-3, with D uncertain. Trimming shortened V by 3 bases and J by 4 bases, and 10 bases separated the two germline ends. The CDR3 totals 13 residues. CDR1 and CDR2 (germline): GTSNPN, SVGIG (reference sequence). DNA of the CDR3: TGTGCCTGGAGGAGGGCCCCCGGAAACACCATATATTTT. Amino acid sequence: CAWRRAPGNTIYF.

The genes are TRBV27 and TRBJ2-7; D is perhaps TRBD2 (5 bases). The CDR3 contains 15 residues. Germline lookup yields CDR1 MNHEY and CDR2 SMNVEV (reference sequence). V was cut by 2 bases and J by 2 bases, with 13 bases left in between. As DNA, the CDR3 is TGTGCCAGCAGTTTAAAGAGGACTTACCCCTACGAGCAGTACTTC. It specifies CASSLKRTYPYEQYF.

The chain carries TRBV7-6 and TRBJ1-1, with 9 bases that match TRBD1. Germline CDR1 is SGHVS and CDR2 is FNYEAQ. There are 16 residues in the CDR3. With V trimmed by 3 bases and J by 3 bases, 8 bases remained unmatched. The CDR3 reads CASSFGTGYKDTEAFF. The CDR3 DNA follows: TGTGCCAGCAGCTTCGGGACAGGGTATAAGGACACTGAAGCTTTCTTT.

The sample holds a few counts of this clone. The chain links TRBV27 to TRBJ2-1, with D possibly being TRBD2 (6 bases). The V end was cut by 3 bases, the J end by 6 bases, with 9 bases between. Germline V CDR1 and CDR2: MNHEY, SMNVEV (reference sequence). The CDR3 is 13 amino acids. CDR3 nucleotides: TGTGCCAGCAGTTTCGGAGGGTTCAATGAGCAGTTCTTC. As protein: CASSFGGFNEQFF.

The rearrangement links TRBV19 to TRBJ1-2, with D hard to call. The germline gives CDR1 LNHDA, CDR2 SQIVND (reference sequence). V dropped 7 bases and J dropped 2 bases, with 11 bases sitting between them. The CDR3 loop spans 13 amino acids. For the CDR3, the DNA is TGTGCCAGTAAGGACGCTGCCAACTATGGCTACACCTTC. Translated, it gives CASKDAANYGYTF.

This sequence joins TRBV29-1 and TRBJ1-1; D gene uncertain. CDR1 and CDR2 (germline): SQVTM, ANQGSEA. Trimming removed 7 bases at V and 5 bases at J, with 17 bases between. The CDR3 has 13 residues. The CDR3 DNA follows: TGCAGCGCTGGAACCGGGCTAGGGACTGAAGCTTTCTTT. Its translation is CSAGTGLGTEAFF. The complete variable domain, with remaining parts taken from reference TRBV29-1 and TRBJ1-1, reads SAVISQKPSRDICQRGTSLTIQCQVDSQVTMMFWYRQQPGQSLTLIATANQGSEATYESGFVIDKFPISRPNLTFSTLTVSNMSPEDSSIYLCSAGTGLGTEAFFGQGTRLTVV.

This chain joins TRBV18 and TRBJ2-1, with D unclear. Germline CDR1 and CDR2: KGHSH and LQKENI. V was shortened by 2 bases and J by 0 bases, with 8 bases between the two germline ends. CDR3 length: 15 residues. In nucleotides, the CDR3 is TGTGCCAGCTCACCAGGGCTGCGCTCCTACAATGAGCAGTTCTTC. It translates to CASSPGLRSYNEQFF.